The next 13 T cell receptor beta chains were all read from a single sample in a study of breast tumors, draining lymph nodes, adjacent tissues (dated by TCRdb to 2015 to 2016). The library was built by means of multiplex PCR. For sequencing, an Illumina HiSeq 2000 was employed. TCRdb ran its own pipeline on the public reads, namely fastp trimming at Q25 and MiXCR clone calling, and kept in-frame beta chains. Rows with one shared CDR3 protein collapse into an entry with the most common genes and DNA. The sample yields 85,000 to 120,000 distinct CDR3 sequences; about 29% were counted once. The ten largest clones capture less than 6% of the sample. The axillary draining lymph nodes of breast cancer patients were the source of the lymph node samples. Material: axillary lymph node tissue. Receptor source: a female donor with breast cancer. Some clones in this sample may be carry-over from other donors' samples.

This clonotype was counted many times. The rearrangement joins TRBV5-8 to TRBJ1-6; no reliable D call. This CDR3 has 15 residues. From germline, CDR1 is SGHTS and CDR2 YDEGEE. V was cut by 6 bases and J by 5 bases, with 15 bases left in between. Here the CDR3 reads CASTLGGLNNSPLHF. The CDR3 DNA reads as TGTGCCAGCACCCTTGGAGGACTGAATAATTCACCCCTCCACTTT.

V and J are TRBV4-3 and TRBJ2-2, with D perhaps TRBD1 (6 bases). This CDR3 region has 17 residues. Looked up from germline, CDR1 is LGHNA and CDR2 is YSLEER. The V gene lost 0 bases and the J gene lost 1 base, with 12 bases spanning the gap. In DNA, the CDR3 is TGCGCCAGCAGCCAAGATCGAAGGACAGTGAACACCGGGGAGCTGTTTTTT. Amino acids: CASSQDRRTVNTGELFF.

V is TRBV4-1 and J is TRBJ1-4, with TRBD1 matching over 8 bases. Germline V lookup: CDR1 MGHRA, CDR2 YSYEKL. This CDR3 has 14 amino acids. V dropped 1 base and J dropped 5; count of bases not matched to a gene: 0. CDR3 amino acids: CASSQGQGNEKLFF. The CDR3, as DNA: TGCGCCAGCAGCCAAGGACAGGGGAATGAAAAACTGTTTTTT.

This clonotype was counted many times. This chain joins TRBV7-9 and TRBJ2-5, with D possibly matching TRBD2 (6 bases). V was cut by 5 bases and J by 7 bases, with 8 bases left in between. This CDR3 has 11 amino acids. CDR1 is SEHNR, CDR2 FQNEAQ, per germline (reference sequence). CDR3: CASSPGGTQYF. For the CDR3, the DNA is TGTGCCAGCAGCCCCGGGGGGACCCAGTACTTC.

This rearrangement joins TRBV20-1 to TRBJ2-7, with a possible D match to TRBD2 (7 bases). CDR1 is DFQATT and CDR2 is SNEGSKA in the germline V gene (reference sequence). The CDR3 is made up of 15 amino acids. Trimming stripped 2 bases from V and 3 bases from J, with 17 bases between. The DNA of the CDR3 is TGCAGTGCTAGATCCTACGGGGGGCAGAGCTACGAGCAGTACTTC. This translates into CSARSYGGQSYEQYF.

The chain uses TRBV24-1 and TRBJ2-1; D assignment may be TRBD1 or TRBD2 (6 bases each). CDR3 length: 15 amino acids. CDR1 is KGHDR, CDR2 SFDVKD, per germline. V lost 7 bases to trimming and J lost 9 bases, with 21 bases between them. The CDR3 bases are TGTGCCACCAGCGGGGATCTGGGGGGACATATTGAGCAGTTCTTC. Protein sequence: CATSGDLGGHIEQFF.

This clonotype came up many times. This rearrangement joins TRBV6-1 to TRBJ2-1; TRBD2 matches at 9 bases. The CDR3 is 16 residues long. CDR1 MNHNS and CDR2 SASEGT come from the germline V gene. Trimming cost V 3 bases and J 2 bases; bases outside gene matches: 5. The CDR3 bases are TGTGCCAGCAGTGATTCGCCTAGCGGGGCCTACAATGAGCAGTTCTTC. It codes for CASSDSPSGAYNEQFF.

This clonotype was found many times. CDR3 loop: CASRDSEETQYF. The CDR3 region has the DNA TGTGCCAGCCGGGACTCTGAGGAGACCCAGTACTTC. The J gene is TRBJ2-5, the V gene TRBV5-4, with a weak D call TRBD2 (6 bases). Deletions cut 7 bases from V and 5 bases from J, with 12 bases between. CDR3 length: 12 residues. Germline V lookup: CDR1 SGHNT, CDR2 YYREEE (reference sequence).

The CDR3 DNA sequence: TGTGCCAGCAGCCAAAGGGACAGGGCAACTAATGAAAAACTGTTTTTT. Translation: CASSQRDRATNEKLFF. The gene calls are TRBV14 and TRBJ1-4; 9 bases align to TRBD1. The CDR3 spans 16 residues. After removal of 2 bases from V and 0 bases from J, the junction contained 1 base not matched to a gene. Germline-derived CDR1 and CDR2 are SGHDN and FVKESK.

This clonotype was counted at least ten times. This rearrangement joins TRBV6-1 to TRBJ1-4; 8 nucleotides align to TRBD1. Germline V gene lookup returns CDR1 MNHNS and CDR2 SASEGT. The CDR3 contains 14 residues. V shed 5 bases, J shed 8 bases, and the junction held 7 bases outside the gene matches. The CDR3 region is CASSSGTGEEKLFF. CDR3 sequence (DNA): TGTGCCAGCAGTTCCGGGACAGGAGAGGAAAAACTGTTTTTT.

This clonotype has ten or more counts. The rearrangement links TRBV6-5 to TRBJ2-7; 7 nucleotides agree with TRBD1. V lost 6 bases and J lost 4; bases outside the gene matches: 12. Germline V gives CDR1 MNHEY, CDR2 SVGAGI. This CDR3 is built from 15 residues. CDR3 region: CASRKDPRTGYEQYF. In DNA form, the CDR3 reads TGTGCCAGCAGAAAGGACCCGCGGACAGGTTACGAGCAGTACTTC.

The V and J genes are TRBV29-1 and TRBJ2-3; D gene uncertain. The CDR3 loop spans 14 amino acids. Trimming shortened V by 4 bases and J by 1 base, and 12 bases separated the two germline ends. Germline assignment: CDR1 SQVTM and CDR2 ANQGSEA. The DNA of the CDR3 is TGCAGCGTTGTAGGTGGGTGGGGCACAGATACGCAGTATTTT. Translating gives CSVVGGWGTDTQYF.

The V call is TRBV2, the J call TRBJ2-7; maybe TRBD2 (6 bases). CDR3 length equals 11 residues. CDR1 is SNHLY and CDR2 is FYNNEI in the germline V gene. V dropped 8 bases and J dropped 4 bases, with 9 bases sitting between them. CDR3 amino acids: CASGRPYEQYF. The CDR3 DNA is TGTGCCAGCGGGAGGCCGTACGAGCAGTACTTC.